The 19 T cell receptor beta chains below all came from one sample that was sequenced in a study of cytomegalovirus exposure and HLA in healthy donors. In the PCR, 60 Vbeta and 13 Jbeta primers were used. The assay was immunoSEQ multiplex PCR, and TCRdb's table has in-frame clones only and misses some. The repertoire holds 100,000 to 150,000 clones, roughly 78% seen once, with around 5% in the top ten. Sequenced: PBMCs. The origin of the receptors is a man aged 25-45 years in good health and CMV-seronegative.

The chain carries TRBV7-3 and TRBJ2-5, with 12 bases matching TRBD2. This CDR3 spans 19 amino acids. V was clipped by 1 base and J by 5 bases; unmatched bases: 14. CDR1 SGHTA and CDR2 FQGTGA come from the germline V gene. The CDR3 protein is CASSLSASGRAPSWETQYF. As DNA, the CDR3 is TGTGCCAGCAGCTTAAGCGCTAGCGGGAGGGCCCCGAGTTGGGAGACCCAGTACTTC.

The J gene is TRBJ1-1, the V gene TRBV18, with TRBD1 identical over 9 bases. The CDR3 runs to 15 residues. Losses at the gene ends were 4 bases for V and 1 base for J; bases not matched to a gene: 4. Germline CDR1 KGHSH, CDR2 LQKENI. CDR3 amino acids: CASSHRTGENTEAFF. DNA for the CDR3: TGTGCCAGCTCACATCGGACAGGGGAGAACACTGAAGCTTTCTTT.

The chain joins TRBV14 to TRBJ2-5; perhaps TRBD1 as D (6 bases). Germline V gene lookup returns CDR1 SGHDN and CDR2 FVKESK. This CDR3 region has 15 residues. V lost 0 bases, J lost 1 base, and 9 bases lay in between. DNA for the CDR3: TGTGCCAGCAGCCAAGATCGGACAGTCCAAGAGACCCAGTACTTC. Translating gives CASSQDRTVQETQYF.

The chain combines TRBV10-3 with TRBJ2-7, with TRBD1 matching 9 bases. Germline V CDR1 and CDR2: ENHRY, SYGVKD. The CDR3 has 14 amino acids. With 7 bases clipped from V and 1 base from J, the junction kept 5 bases outside the gene matches. The CDR3 spells CAITSGTGSYEQYF. For the CDR3, the DNA is TGTGCCATCACCTCCGGGACAGGGTCCTACGAGCAGTACTTC.

This clone was detected only a few times. The J gene is TRBJ2-1, the V gene TRBV6-1; D might be TRBD1 (5 bases). Deletions cut 4 bases from V and 7 bases from J, with 20 bases between. The length of the CDR3 is 16 residues. Germline V CDR1 and CDR2: MNHNS, SASEGT. In DNA, the CDR3 is TGTGCCAGCAGTGGCTTCCGGCCAGGGCAAGGAAATGAGCAGTTCTTC. Protein: CASSGFRPGQGNEQFF.

This clone showed up just once. This chain joins TRBV5-1 and TRBJ2-5, with 9 bases aligning to TRBD1. In germline, CDR1 is SGHRS, CDR2 YFSETQ. This CDR3 spans 14 amino acids. With 4 bases clipped from V and 2 bases from J, the junction kept 3 bases outside the gene matches. As DNA, the CDR3 is TGCGCCAGCAGCCCTGACAGGGGGCAAGAGACCCAGTACTTC. This encodes CASSPDRGQETQYF. The full variable domain, in which reference TRBV5-1 and TRBJ2-5 provide the parts outside the CDR3, is KAGVTQTPRYLIKTRGQQVTLSCSPISGHRSVSWYQQTPGQGLQFLFEYFSETQRNKGNFPGRFSGRQFSNSRSEMNVSTLELGDSALYLCASSPDRGQETQYFGPGTRLLVL.

This clone was seen more than once but under ten times. The chain joins TRBV5-1 to TRBJ2-7; 7 nucleotides match TRBD1. Looked up from germline, CDR1 is SGHRS and CDR2 is YFSETQ. CDR3 length equals 13 residues. V shed 5 bases and J 7 bases; nucleotides not matched to a gene: 9. CDR3 in DNA: TGCGCCAGCAGTCGGACAGGCGATGGGGAGCAGTACTTC. Its protein is CASSRTGDGEQYF.

This chain connects TRBV7-9 to TRBJ2-1; D may be TRBD2 (5 bases). Germline lookup yields CDR1 SEHNR and CDR2 FQNEAQ (reference sequence). V lost 4 bases, J lost 7 bases, and 20 bases lay in between. The CDR3 spans 16 residues. CDR3 amino acids: CASSSMGVLAENEQFF. Written as DNA, the CDR3 is TGTGCCAGCAGCTCAATGGGAGTGTTGGCGGAGAATGAGCAGTTCTTC.

This clone was seen a few times. V usage is TRBV28 and J usage is TRBJ2-2; weak D call: TRBD2 (7 bases). V was trimmed by 3 bases and J by 5 bases, leaving 19 bases between them. This CDR3 spans 17 amino acids. Germline V gives CDR1 MDHEN, CDR2 SYDVKM. This CDR3 reads CASSFPGGTRGTGELFF. CDR3 bases: TGTGCCAGCAGTTTCCCCGGGGGGACACGCGGTACCGGGGAGCTGTTTTTT.

The chain combines TRBV11-2 with TRBJ2-7; 8 positions match TRBD1. Trimming cost V 5 bases and J 1 base; bases outside gene matches: 4. Germline CDR1 reads SGHAT; CDR2 reads FQNNGV. The CDR3 extends over 14 amino acids. CDR3 sequence reads: CASSQDRVSYEQYF. The CDR3, as DNA: TGTGCCAGCAGCCAGGACAGGGTGTCCTACGAGCAGTACTTC.

The chain has TRBV19 and TRBJ1-5; no clear D gene. V was clipped by 2 bases and J by 0 bases, with 14 bases between them. CDR1 is LNHDA, CDR2 SQIVND, per germline (reference sequence). The length of the CDR3 is 17 residues. CDR3 amino acids: CASSIQAGGNSNQPQHF. The CDR3 coding sequence is TGTGCCAGTAGTATACAGGCGGGCGGGAATAGCAATCAGCCCCAGCATTTT. The whole variable domain, filled in from reference TRBV19 and TRBJ1-5, reads DGGITQSPKYLFRKEGQNVTLSCEQNLNHDAMYWYRQDPGQGLRLIYYSQIVNDFQKGDIAEGYSVSREKKESFPLTVTSAQKNPTAFYLCASSIQAGGNSNQPQHFGDGTRLSIL.

CDR3 residues: CASSTGTGGEKLFF. In nucleotides, the CDR3 is TGCGCCAGCAGCACTGGGACAGGGGGGGAAAAACTGTTTTTT. The chain employs TRBV5-1 and TRBJ1-4; 11 positions match TRBD1. The length of the CDR3 is 14 residues. V gave up 4 bases and J gave up 8 bases; unmatched junction bases: 4. Germline V gene lookup returns CDR1 SGHRS and CDR2 YFSETQ.

Details on this clone: Other DNA sequences in this sample translate to the same CDR3. This chain connects TRBV5-1 to TRBJ2-7, with TRBD2 as a possible D gene (5 bases). This CDR3 has 13 amino acids. The germline CDR1 and CDR2 sequences are SGHRS and YFSETQ. V lost 0 bases to trimming and J lost 2 bases, with 6 bases between them. The CDR3 sequence: CASSLEGAYEQYF. DNA of the CDR3: TGCGCCAGCAGCTTGGAGGGAGCCTACGAGCAGTACTTC. The variable domain in full, with the rest retrieved from reference TRBV5-1 and TRBJ2-7, is KAGVTQTPRYLIKTRGQQVTLSCSPISGHRSVSWYQQTPGQGLQFLFEYFSETQRNKGNFPGRFSGRQFSNSRSEMNVSTLELGDSALYLCASSLEGAYEQYFGPGTRLTVT.

The chain is built from TRBV27 and TRBJ2-1; the D is unclear. The CDR3 is 13 residues long. Trimming left V 7 bases short and J 5 bases short, with 12 bases between. Looked up from germline, CDR1 is MNHEY and CDR2 is SMNVEV (reference sequence). Here the CDR3 reads CASNHQRDNEQFF. CDR3 sequence (DNA): TGTGCCAGCAATCACCAAAGAGACAATGAGCAGTTCTTC.

CDR3 in DNA: TGTGCCAGCGCATACAGGGACCTCTCCTACGAGCAGTACTTC. This gives the protein CASAYRDLSYEQYF. This rearrangement joins TRBV28 to TRBJ2-7, with a tentative D call TRBD1 (6 bases). Germline V gene sequence: CDR1 MDHEN, CDR2 SYDVKM. V was pared by 8 bases and J by 0 bases, with 14 bases between. The CDR3 is made up of 14 amino acids.

This clone was seen a handful of times. This rearrangement joins TRBV19 to TRBJ1-1, with D unclear. From germline, CDR1 is LNHDA and CDR2 SQIVND (reference sequence). The CDR3 is 15 residues long. With 3 bases removed from V and 0 bases from J, the gap between germline ends came to 11 bases. The CDR3 region has the DNA TGTGCCAGTAGTATCAGTATCAATATGAACACTGAAGCTTTCTTT. It is translated as CASSISINMNTEAFF.

Here the CDR3 DNA reads TGTGCCAGCAGCCAAAGGCGGGGCCGCCCCTACGAGCAGTACTTC. Translating it yields CASSQRRGRPYEQYF. The V call is TRBV14, the J call TRBJ2-7, with D perhaps matching TRBD2 (6 bases). The germline V and J ends were trimmed by 2 bases and 2 bases, with 13 bases remaining between them. The CDR3 runs 15 residues. CDR1 SGHDN and CDR2 FVKESK come from the germline V gene.

The chain links TRBV19 to TRBJ1-1; D ambiguous. This CDR3 comprises 13 residues. Germline CDR1 and CDR2: LNHDA and SQIVND (reference sequence). Trimming pared 5 bases from V and 1 base from J, leaving 8 bases between. The DNA for the CDR3 is TGTGCCAGTAGTCGTTCGGGGAACACTGAAGCTTTCTTT. Residues: CASSRSGNTEAFF.

The chain couples TRBV15 to TRBJ1-4; 9 bases map to TRBD1. Trimming took 1 base from V and 3 from J; bases not matched to a gene: 12. The CDR3 extends over 19 amino acids. Germline V gene data show CDR1 as LNHNV and CDR2 as YYDKDF (reference sequence). The CDR3 sequence is CATSRVWATGTGSNEKLFF. The DNA for the CDR3 is TGTGCCACCAGCAGAGTCTGGGCCACCGGGACAGGGTCTAATGAAAAACTGTTTTTT.